What follows are 21 T cell receptor beta chains derived from one specimen sequenced in a study of cytomegalovirus exposure and HLA in healthy donors. The PCR was carried out with 60 Vbeta primers and 13 Jbeta primers. Using immunoSEQ multiplex PCR, the repertoire was profiled, and TCRdb retains in-frame clones only, with some absent. The sample holds 90,000 to 95,000 clones, around 77% seen once. Sequencing was done on a sample of PBMCs. The source of these receptors is a man aged 30 to 45 in good health and CMV-seronegative.

This clone was seen only once. The chain links TRBV18 to TRBJ1-2; 9 positions match TRBD1. The CDR3 spans 16 residues. The trim removed 4 bases at V and 6 bases at J, leaving 12 bases unmatched. Germline CDR1 reads KGHSH; CDR2 reads LQKENI. The CDR3 bases are TGTGCCAGCTCACGTGATCCCAACAGGGGGCGCGATGGCTACACCTTC. Its protein is CASSRDPNRGRDGYTF. The full variable domain, rest sourced from reference TRBV18 and TRBJ1-2, is NAGVMQNPRHLVRRRGQEARLRCSPMKGHSHVYWYRQLPEEGLKFMVYLQKENIIDESGMPKERFSAEFPKEGPSILRIQQVVRGDSAAYFCASSRDPNRGRDGYTFGSGTRLTVV.

This sequence joins TRBV7-9 and TRBJ1-1; 11 bases agree with TRBD1. CDR3 length equals 16 residues. The junction had 8 bases not matched to a gene; V was cut back by 4 bases and J by 4 bases. CDR1 and CDR2 from the germline V gene are SEHNR and FQNEAQ (reference sequence). The DNA of the CDR3 is TGTGCCAGCAGCTCGGACAGGGGGCGGTTGGGCACTGAAGCTTTCTTT. Amino acids: CASSSDRGRLGTEAFF. The full variable domain, rest sourced from reference TRBV7-9 and TRBJ1-1, is DTGVSQNPRHKITKRGQNVTFRCDPISEHNRLYWYRQTLGQGPEFLTYFQNEAQLEKSRLLSDRFSAERPKGSFSTLEIQRTEQGDSAMYLCASSSDRGRLGTEAFFGQGTRLTVV.

This rearrangement joins TRBV21-1 to TRBJ2-4; the table's D call TRBD1 went unverified against the DNA. TRBV21-1 is termed a pseudogene. The length of the CDR3 is 12 residues. CDR3 residues: CASSKFVDRGNF. The DNA of the CDR3 is TGTGCCAGCAGCAAATTTGTGGACAGGGGGAACTTC.

This sequence joins TRBV5-1 and TRBJ1-2; 8 nucleotides line up with TRBD1. J lost 8 bases, V lost 0 bases, and 9 bases had no gene match. CDR1 is SGHRS and CDR2 is YFSETQ in the germline V gene. The CDR3 loop spans 15 amino acids. The CDR3 region is CASSLVQGANRGYTF. The CDR3 DNA reads TGCGCCAGCAGCTTGGTTCAGGGGGCGAATAGGGGCTACACCTTC.

The J gene is TRBJ1-5, the V gene TRBV6-1, with D possibly matching TRBD1 (6 bases). V shed 4 bases and J shed 2 bases, with 15 bases lying between them. CDR1 is MNHNS, CDR2 SASEGT, per germline. CDR3 length equals 16 residues. CDR3 protein: CASSATGRGGNQPQHF. CDR3 in DNA: TGTGCCAGCAGTGCTACAGGGCGTGGAGGCAATCAGCCCCAGCATTTT.

The chain links TRBV12-5 to TRBJ2-1, with 8 bases fitting TRBD2. The germline V gene encodes CDR1 LGHNT and CDR2 FRNRAP. The CDR3 runs 15 residues. Unmatched junction bases numbered 10, after V lost 4 bases and J lost 8 bases. This CDR3 reads CASGSAAGGNYEQFF. The CDR3 nucleotides are TGTGCTAGTGGTTCCGCGGCGGGGGGTAACTATGAGCAGTTCTTC. Full variable domain (remainder filled in from reference TRBV12-5 and TRBJ2-1): DARVTQTPRHKVTEMGQEVTMRCQPILGHNTVFWYRQTMMQGLELLAYFRNRAPLDDSGMPKDRFSAEMPDATLATLKIQPSEPRDSAVYFCASGSAAGGNYEQFFGPGTRLTVL.

This clone was observed a few times. The CDR3 spells CASSPYRSFSGNTIYF. The DNA of the CDR3 is TGCGCCAGCAGCCCTTACAGGAGTTTCTCTGGAAACACCATATATTTT. The J gene is TRBJ1-3, the V gene TRBV4-3; D might be TRBD1 (5 bases). V dropped 4 bases and J dropped 0 bases, with 13 bases sitting between them. In germline, CDR1 is LGHNA, CDR2 YSLEER. This CDR3 is 16 amino acids long.

This clone was seen a single time. The chain couples TRBV19 to TRBJ1-1; no reliable D call. Germline V gene data show CDR1 as LNHDA and CDR2 as SQIVND (reference sequence). This CDR3 comprises 12 residues. Trimming stripped 6 bases from V and 11 bases from J, with 16 bases between. This chain's CDR3 is CASRADAGRAFF. The CDR3 DNA reads TGTGCCAGTAGGGCAGACGCGGGTAGGGCTTTCTTT.

V usage is TRBV6-5 and J usage is TRBJ1-2; TRBD1 matches at 9 bases. Trimming took 6 bases from V and 2 from J; bases not matched to a gene: 4. CDR1 MNHEY and CDR2 SVGAGI come from the germline V gene. The CDR3 runs to 14 residues. CDR3 sequence reads: CASSYGQGNYGYTF. CDR3 in DNA: TGTGCCAGCAGCTACGGACAGGGGAACTATGGCTACACCTTC.

The genes are TRBV6-1 and TRBJ1-2, with TRBD1 as a possible D gene (6 bases). Between the trimmed V and J ends, which lost 6 bases and 7 bases, there was a span of 12 bases. CDR1 MNHNS and CDR2 SASEGT come from the germline V gene. The CDR3 consists of 12 residues. The CDR3 sequence: CASRDRSGGYTF. The CDR3 nucleotides read TGTGCCAGCAGGGACAGATCGGGTGGCTACACCTTC.

This sequence joins TRBV9 and TRBJ2-5; TRBD2 might be the D (7 bases). Germline V gene lookup returns CDR1 SGDLS and CDR2 YYNGEE. Trimming took 4 bases from V and 1 from J, leaving 20 bases between them. The CDR3 has 17 residues. CDR3 bases: TGTGCCAGCAGCTCAAGATCCGCGGGGGCCGTCCAAGAGACCCAGTACTTC. Protein: CASSSRSAGAVQETQYF.

This rearrangement joins TRBV2 to TRBJ2-3, with 9 bases that match TRBD2. The J segment lost 0 bases and the V segment lost 8 bases, leaving 12 bases of the junction unmatched. Per the germline V gene, CDR1 is SNHLY and CDR2 is FYNNEI. The CDR3 contains 17 residues. CDR3 coding DNA: TGTGCCAGCCCCATAACGCCACTAGCGGGTAGCACAGATACGCAGTATTTT. Translation: CASPITPLAGSTDTQYF.

The V call is TRBV9, the J call TRBJ1-1, with TRBD1 matching over 9 bases. This CDR3 spans 14 amino acids. Per the germline V gene, CDR1 is SGDLS and CDR2 is YYNGEE. The V gene end was trimmed by 5 bases and the J gene end by 5 bases; junction bases not matched to a gene: 7. The CDR3 coding sequence is TGTGCCAGCAGTTTAGACAGGGGGAGAACTGAAGCTTTCTTT. This sequence encodes CASSLDRGRTEAFF.

V and J are TRBV14 and TRBJ1-2; 9 bases match TRBD1. The V gene's germline CDR1 is SGHDN and CDR2 FVKESK. The CDR3 has 16 amino acids. J gave up 3 bases and V 1 base, and 6 bases lay outside the gene matches. The CDR3 DNA follows: TGTGCCAGCAGCCAAGGGGGGACAGGGAAAGACTATGGCTACACCTTC. Translated: CASSQGGTGKDYGYTF.

This clone was seen once. V is TRBV9 and J is TRBJ1-2, with D perhaps matching TRBD1 (6 bases). The germline V gene encodes CDR1 SGDLS and CDR2 YYNGEE. CDR3 length equals 11 residues. V lost 4 bases and J lost 7, with 8 bases in between. CDR3 in amino acids: CASSTGPGYTF. Here the CDR3 DNA reads TGTGCCAGCAGCACAGGGCCTGGCTACACCTTC.

V and J are TRBV19 and TRBJ1-1; a possible D gene is TRBD1 (5 bases). V was clipped by 4 bases and J by 2 bases, with 8 bases between them. The length of the CDR3 is 13 residues. CDR1 and CDR2 (germline): LNHDA, SQIVND (reference sequence). CDR3 bases: TGTGCCAGTAGTAGACAGACCAACACTGAAGCTTTCTTT. Its translation is CASSRQTNTEAFF.

This chain uses TRBV19 with TRBJ1-1, with unresolved D. The CDR3 is 17 amino acids. The germline V gene encodes CDR1 LNHDA and CDR2 SQIVND (reference sequence). V gave up 5 bases and J gave up 6 bases, with 25 bases separating them. The CDR3 loop is CASSQGYRWRERAEAFF. The CDR3 coding sequence is TGTGCCAGTAGTCAAGGCTACCGGTGGCGGGAGAGGGCTGAAGCTTTCTTT.

The J gene is TRBJ1-2, the V gene TRBV27, with D unclear. This CDR3 is built from 13 residues. V was trimmed by 0 bases and J by 3 bases, leaving 5 bases between them. The germline V gene encodes CDR1 MNHEY and CDR2 SMNVEV (reference sequence). The CDR3 bases are TGTGCCAGCAGTTTATCGGCTGACTATGGCTACACCTTC. Protein sequence: CASSLSADYGYTF.

The V and J genes are TRBV7-2 and TRBJ2-4; no clear D. The CDR3 is 13 amino acids. V was pared by 4 bases and J by 8 bases, with 12 bases between. CDR1 is SGHTA, CDR2 FQGNSA, per germline. CDR3 nucleotides: TGTGCCAGCAGCTCCGGCGCAGGCGACATTCAGTACTTC. Its protein is CASSSGAGDIQYF. The whole variable domain, remainder taken from reference TRBV7-2 and TRBJ2-4, is GAGVSQSPSNKVTEKGKDVELRCDPISGHTALYWYRQSLGQGLEFLIYFQGNSAPDKSGLPSDRFSAERTGGSVSTLTIQRTQQEDSAVYLCASSSGAGDIQYFGAGTRLSVL.

This clone has a single count. The chain joins TRBV9 to TRBJ2-2; 7 bases are a match to TRBD1. Trimming removed 0 bases from V and 0 bases from J; junction bases left unmatched: 5. Germline V gene data show CDR1 as SGDLS and CDR2 as YYNGEE. This CDR3 is 17 amino acids long. Here the CDR3 DNA reads TGTGCCAGCAGCGTAGGGGACAGCGCTGCGAACACCGGGGAGCTGTTTTTT. Amino acid sequence: CASSVGDSAANTGELFF.

The chain is built from TRBV9 and TRBJ2-6; tentatively, D is TRBD1 (6 bases). CDR3 length: 17 amino acids. The V and J ends lost 2 bases and 0 bases respectively, with 12 bases between them. Germline V gene sequence: CDR1 SGDLS, CDR2 YYNGEE. The chain's CDR3 is CASSVSQGRSGANVLTF. CDR3 coding DNA: TGTGCCAGCAGCGTCTCACAGGGCCGCTCTGGGGCCAACGTCCTGACTTTC.